The subject of this entry is one TCR beta chain. What this receptor recognizes is not known. No base quality information exists; no much larger clone differs at one position. The library was generated by the immunoSEQ multiplex PCR assay. Entries here come from immuneACCESS through TCRdb and include only in-frame sequences with V and J called. Some clones fail to appear in such tables; in the studies checked, an unresolved V gene covers under half of the shortfall, and the cause of the remainder is unknown. For this sample there are about 79,000 clones; 85% to 95% appear just once. The top ten clonotypes cover 0.2% to 0.3% of the sample. As encoded in the germline V gene, CDR1 is SGHRS while CDR2 is YFSETQ. V lost 0 bases and J lost 0 bases, and the count of bases not matched to a germline gene is 10. There are 18 amino acids in the CDR3, from cysteine to phenylalanine inclusive. Only the CDR3 portion is preserved as DNA: 54 bases, with reading frame beginning at the first base.

This specimen belongs to a study of technical replicates of blood from four donors (dated by TCRdb to about 2017). This receptor chain uses TRBV5-1 and TRBJ2-5, with 8 middle bases fitting TRBD1. The clonotype comes from a human donor in good health. The specimen was T cells isolated from PBMCs. The CDR3 region has the sequence CASSLVRPAGGDQETQYF. The base sequence is TGCGCCAGCAGCTTGGTTAGACCCGCAGGGGGCGACCAAGAGACCCAGTACTTC.